This is a list of T cell receptor beta chains from one sample in a study. TCRdb reanalysed the RT-PCR reads using MiXCR and keeps one entry per CDR3 protein. Of about 680,000 distinct CDR3 sequences listed, over 12% are singletons. Material for sequencing was memory CD4+ T cells from blood. The receptors were gathered from a female donor in good health, serving as a healthy control. CDR3s include the opening cysteine and the closing phenylalanine or tryptophan. The order of the fields is clone size, V gene, J gene, D gene, CDR3 DNA, CDR3 protein. The D gene is left open where the match is weak. Some rows have no size entry. The others give once, few or many, or a class for an expanded clone.

many	TRBV28	TRBJ1-2	TRBD1	TGTGCCAGCAGCCTCGCCAAAGGGACAGGGCCCAACTATGGCTACACCTTC	CASSLAKGTGPNYGYTF
few	TRBV12-3/TRBV12-4	TRBJ2-7	.	TGTGCCACCAGTCAGCAGGGGCCCATCTCGGGCGAGCAGTACTTC	CATSQQGPISGEQYF
.	TRBV25-1	TRBJ1-2	TRBD1	TGTGCCAGCAGTGAGGGGACAGGGACGAGTGGCTACACCTTC	CASSEGTGTSGYTF
few	TRBV5-1	TRBJ1-1	TRBD1	TGCGCCAGCAGCTTCTTACCGGGACAGGGTCCACTGAACACTGAAGCTTTCTTT	CASSFLPGQGPLNTEAFF
many	TRBV5-1	TRBJ2-1	TRBD2	TGCGCCAGCAGCTTGAACGCGGGAGGAAAGTACAATGAGCAGTTCTTC	CASSLNAGGKYNEQFF
.	TRBV28	TRBJ2-7	.	TGTGCCAGCAGTGGCCCCCCAGTGTACGAGCAGTACTTC	CASSGPPVYEQYF
.	TRBV6-5	TRBJ1-5	TRBD1	TGTGCCAGCAGCCTGACAGGGCTGAGGGAGCAGCCCCAGCATTTT	CASSLTGLREQPQHF
many	TRBV11-3	TRBJ2-7	TRBD1	TGTGCCAGCAGCCCAACGGCAGGGGGACGGCAGTACTTC	CASSPTAGGRQYF
many	TRBV3-1	TRBJ1-3	.	TGTGCCAGCAGCCCTGGGGGGCTTGGAAACACCATATATTTT	CASSPGGLGNTIYF
once	TRBV5-1	TRBJ2-4	.	TGCGCCAGCAGCTTGTGGAGGGGAGGCAAAAACATTCAGTACTTC	CASSLWRGGKNIQYF
.	TRBV5-1	TRBJ1-1	.	TGCGCCAGCAGCTTGGATACAGGGAGCACTGAAGCTTTCTTT	CASSLDTGSTEAFF
few	TRBV20-1	TRBJ2-5	TRBD2	TGCAGTGCGCTGGGACTAGCATCAGAGACCCAGTACTTC	CSALGLASETQYF
few	TRBV6-2/TRBV6-3	TRBJ2-1	.	TGTGCCAGCAGAACTACCTACAGTAATCAACCCAATGAGCAGTTCTTC	CASRTTYSNQPNEQFF
.	TRBV9	TRBJ1-6	.	TGTGCCAGCAGCGTAGGAGAAGGAGGATCCCGGTCGAAGAATTCACCCCTCCACTTT	CASSVGEGGSRSKNSPLHF
many	TRBV5-5	TRBJ1-5	.	TGTGCCAGCAGCTTGTTCGGGGAAAATCAGCCCCAGCATTTT	CASSLFGENQPQHF
few	TRBV20-1	TRBJ2-1	TRBD2	TGCAGTGCTATATCCAGCGGGAGGTCTACCTACAATGAGCAGTTCTTC	CSAISSGRSTYNEQFF